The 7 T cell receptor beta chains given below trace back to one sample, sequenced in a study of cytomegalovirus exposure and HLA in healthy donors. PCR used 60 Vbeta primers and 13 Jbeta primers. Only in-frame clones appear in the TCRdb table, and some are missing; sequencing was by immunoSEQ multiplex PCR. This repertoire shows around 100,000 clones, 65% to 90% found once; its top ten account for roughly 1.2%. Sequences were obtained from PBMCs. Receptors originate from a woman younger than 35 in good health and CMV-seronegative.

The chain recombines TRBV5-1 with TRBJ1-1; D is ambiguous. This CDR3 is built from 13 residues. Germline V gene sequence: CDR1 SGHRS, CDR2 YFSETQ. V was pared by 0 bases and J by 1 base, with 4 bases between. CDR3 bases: TGCGCCAGCAGCTTGGAGAGGAACACTGAAGCTTTCTTT. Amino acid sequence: CASSLERNTEAFF.

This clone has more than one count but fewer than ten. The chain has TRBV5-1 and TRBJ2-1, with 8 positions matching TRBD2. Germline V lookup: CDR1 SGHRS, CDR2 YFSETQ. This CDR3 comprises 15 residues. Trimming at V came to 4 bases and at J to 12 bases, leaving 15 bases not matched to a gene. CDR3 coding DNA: TGCGCCAGCAGCACAATAGTTGGCCCCGGGAGGGGGCAGTTCTTC. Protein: CASSTIVGPGRGQFF.

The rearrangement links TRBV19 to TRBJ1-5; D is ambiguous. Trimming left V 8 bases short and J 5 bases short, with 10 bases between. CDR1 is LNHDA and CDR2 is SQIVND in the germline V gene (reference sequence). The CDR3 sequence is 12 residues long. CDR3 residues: CASSLLDQPQHF. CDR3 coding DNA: TGTGCCAGTTCCTTATTAGATCAGCCCCAGCATTTT. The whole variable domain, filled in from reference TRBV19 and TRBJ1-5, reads DGGITQSPKYLFRKEGQNVTLSCEQNLNHDAMYWYRQDPGQGLRLIYYSQIVNDFQKGDIAEGYSVSREKKESFPLTVTSAQKNPTAFYLCASSLLDQPQHFGDGTRLSIL.

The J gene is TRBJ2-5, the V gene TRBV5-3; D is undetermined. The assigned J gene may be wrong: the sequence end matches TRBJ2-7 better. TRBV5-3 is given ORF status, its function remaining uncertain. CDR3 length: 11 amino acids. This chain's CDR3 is CARSLSYEQYF. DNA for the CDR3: TGTGCCAGAAGCTTGAGCTACGAGCAGTACTTC.

Here the CDR3 DNA reads TGTGCCACCCGAGACAGCTACAATGAGCAGTTCTTC. Translating gives CATRDSYNEQFF. The rearrangement joins TRBV6-4 to TRBJ2-1; D perhaps matches TRBD1 (5 bases). The length of the CDR3 is 12 residues. The germline CDR1 and CDR2 sequences are MRHNA and SNTAGT. Trimming pared 10 bases from V and 3 bases from J, leaving 10 bases between.

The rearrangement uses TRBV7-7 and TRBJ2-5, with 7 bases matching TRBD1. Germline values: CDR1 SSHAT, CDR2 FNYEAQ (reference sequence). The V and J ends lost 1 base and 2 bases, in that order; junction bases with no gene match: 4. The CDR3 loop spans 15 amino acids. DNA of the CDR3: TGTGCCAGCAGCTTAGATGGGACAGTACAAGAGACCCAGTACTTC. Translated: CASSLDGTVQETQYF.

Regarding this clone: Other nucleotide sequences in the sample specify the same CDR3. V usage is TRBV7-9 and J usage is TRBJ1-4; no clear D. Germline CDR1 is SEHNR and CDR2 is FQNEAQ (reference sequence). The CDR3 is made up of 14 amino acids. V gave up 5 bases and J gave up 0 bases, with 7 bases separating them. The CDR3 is CASSPGATNEKLFF. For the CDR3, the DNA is TGTGCCAGCAGCCCCGGGGCAACTAATGAAAAACTGTTTTTT.